Described below is a single T cell receptor beta chain sequence and its context. The antigen is undetermined. The time point denotes: patch test 1, 2 weeks after DPC sensitization. Treatment specified: therapeutic diphenylcyclopropenone sensitization with weekly scalp DPC. TCRdb called the RACE reads again in MiXCR, with one record for every CDR3 protein. Among 300,000 to 350,000 distinct CDR3 sequences listed, around 7% were seen once. This specimen belongs to a study of human T cells and chemical hapten exposure. Looking at the study overall: Per-sample TCR yield variability stemmed mainly from small pooled library volume differences. Overall study findings and caveats: DPC sensitization left the count of TCRs above 1 in 1000 unchanged.

This TCR came from a woman aged 18-30 years with alopecia areata. Some clones in this sample may be carry-over from other donors' samples. The material was whole blood, obtained in connection with sensitization to the hapten diphenylcyclopropenone (DPC).

The CDR3 loop is CASSLGQTAFYGYTF. The CDR3 DNA follows: TGCGCCAGCAGCTTAGGTCAGACAGCATTCTATGGCTACACCTTC. The chain recombines TRBV5-1 with TRBJ1-2; perhaps TRBD1 as D (5 bases). There are 15 residues in the CDR3. The V and J ends lost 2 bases and 4 bases respectively, with 15 bases between them. In germline, CDR1 is SGHRS, CDR2 YFSETQ.